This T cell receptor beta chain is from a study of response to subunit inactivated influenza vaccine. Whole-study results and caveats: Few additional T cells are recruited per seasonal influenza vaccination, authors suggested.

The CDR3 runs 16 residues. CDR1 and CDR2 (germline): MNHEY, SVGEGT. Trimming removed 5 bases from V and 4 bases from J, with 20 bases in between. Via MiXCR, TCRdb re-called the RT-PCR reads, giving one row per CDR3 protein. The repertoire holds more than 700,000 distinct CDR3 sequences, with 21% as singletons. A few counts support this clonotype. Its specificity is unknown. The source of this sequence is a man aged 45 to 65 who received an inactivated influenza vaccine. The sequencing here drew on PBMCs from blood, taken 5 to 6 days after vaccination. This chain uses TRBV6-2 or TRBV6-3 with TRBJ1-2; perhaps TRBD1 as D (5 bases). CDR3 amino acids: CASSDAASGTPYGYTF. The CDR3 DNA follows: TGTGCCAGCAGTGACGCCGCGTCCGGGACGCCCTATGGCTACACCTTC.